These 9 T cell receptor beta chains were sequenced from one sample in a study of T-cell memory formation after mild COVID-19 (dated by TCRdb to the early 2020s). Library prep was done by 5' RACE. Sequenced using an Illumina NovaSeq 6000. The raw public reads went through TCRdb reprocessing: fastp at Q25, MiXCR clone calling, in-frame beta chains kept. Rows matching on CDR3 protein sequence are summarized as one entry with the most common DNA and genes. For this sample there are roughly 130,000 distinct CDR3 sequences; about 6% appear just once. Together, the top ten hold approximately 2.1% of the sample. The specimen was PBMCs or a T cell subset sorted from them (not recorded which). Receptor source: an adult woman who had mild COVID-19 (a few samples of this study predate the infection). The sample titles of this study are shuffled in the database, so cell type and time point are left out; the donor was told from shared clones.

This clonotype was detected many times. This sequence joins TRBV9 and TRBJ2-1; the match to TRBD1 covers 8 bases. From germline, CDR1 is SGDLS and CDR2 YYNGEE. J gave up 8 bases and V 0 bases, and 7 bases lay outside the gene matches. The CDR3 has 15 amino acids. The CDR3 reads CASSVAGGFMDEQFF. DNA for the CDR3: TGTGCCAGCAGCGTAGCAGGGGGCTTTATGGATGAGCAGTTCTTC.

The chain links TRBV7-2 to TRBJ2-7; D is unclear. The CDR3 consists of 14 residues. Trimming took off 4 bases at V and 3 bases at J, with 13 bases between the two ends. Per the germline V gene, CDR1 is SGHTA and CDR2 is FQGNSA. The CDR3: CASSSLYYRYEQYF. DNA for the CDR3: TGTGCCAGCAGCTCATTGTACTATCGCTACGAGCAGTACTTC.

This clonotype was observed a few times. The chain uses TRBV7-8 and TRBJ2-5; 13 nucleotides agree with TRBD2. This CDR3 contains 17 residues. The trim removed 4 bases at V and 5 bases at J, leaving 10 bases unmatched. The germline CDR1 and CDR2 sequences are SGHVS and FQNEAQ. CDR3 nucleotide sequence: TGTGCCAGCAGCTCCCTAGGACTAGCGGGAGTTATGGAGACCCAGTACTTC. Its protein product is CASSSLGLAGVMETQYF. The full variable domain, with the rest looked up from reference TRBV7-8 and TRBJ2-5, is GAGVSQSPRYKVAKRGQDVALRCDPISGHVSLFWYQQALGQGPEFLTYFQNEAQLDKSGLPSDRFFAERPEGSVSTLKIQRTQQEDSAVYLCASSSLGLAGVMETQYFGPGTRLLVL.

This clonotype came up a few times. The chain recombines TRBV4-2 with TRBJ1-1, with a weak D call TRBD1 (5 bases). The germline V gene has CDR1 LGHNA and CDR2 YNFKEQ. V lost 1 base and J 1 base, leaving 10 bases between the germline ends. This CDR3 is built from 15 residues. The CDR3 sequence: CASSQGAGGNTEAFF. CDR3 coding DNA: TGTGCCAGCAGCCAAGGGGCCGGGGGGAACACTGAAGCTTTCTTT.

This clonotype was detected only a few times. J is TRBJ1-4 and V is TRBV5-1; D might be TRBD1 (6 bases). With 0 bases removed from V and 5 bases from J, the gap between germline ends came to 8 bases. This CDR3 is 14 amino acids long. Germline-derived CDR1 and CDR2 are SGHRS and YFSETQ. In nucleotides, the CDR3 is TGCGCCAGCAGCTTGGCAGGGGAGAATGAAAAACTGTTTTTT. Translating gives CASSLAGENEKLFF.

V usage is TRBV5-1 and J usage is TRBJ1-2; D gene ambiguous. The CDR3 is made up of 14 amino acids. Germline V lookup: CDR1 SGHRS, CDR2 YFSETQ. Trimming shortened V by 5 bases and J by 6 bases, and 17 bases separated the two germline ends. CDR3 in DNA: TGCGCCAGCAGGCGGGATCCTGGGGATCATGGCTACACCTTC. It translates to CASRRDPGDHGYTF.

A word on this clonotype: Mismatch with germline at one junction end may stem from a read error. This chain joins TRBV6-5 and TRBJ1-2, with a tentative D call TRBD1 (5 bases). Per the germline V gene, CDR1 is MNHEY and CDR2 is SVGAGI. This CDR3 has 15 amino acids. The CDR3 loop is CASSRLGFRDYGYTF. CDR3 nucleotide sequence: TGTGCCAGCAGTCGTCTCGGCTTCAGGGACTACGGCTACACCTTC.

This clonotype has only one observation. The chain couples TRBV9 to TRBJ2-1, with 7 bases lining up with TRBD1. J gave up 7 bases and V 0 bases, and 7 bases lay outside the gene matches. CDR3 length: 15 residues. Germline V gene lookup returns CDR1 SGDLS and CDR2 YYNGEE. The CDR3 coding sequence is TGTGCCAGCAGCGTAGGTGAGGGGGCAAAAAATGAGCAGTTCTTC. Protein sequence: CASSVGEGAKNEQFF.

Many counts were recorded for this clonotype. The chain uses TRBV19 and TRBJ2-7, with D unclear. Germline V gene data show CDR1 as LNHDA and CDR2 as SQIVND (reference sequence). The CDR3 is 14 residues long. Trimming took off 3 bases at V and 3 bases at J, with 12 bases between the two ends. CDR3 loop: CASSILAQSYEQYF. The CDR3 DNA reads as TGTGCCAGTAGTATCTTGGCCCAGAGCTACGAGCAGTACTTC.